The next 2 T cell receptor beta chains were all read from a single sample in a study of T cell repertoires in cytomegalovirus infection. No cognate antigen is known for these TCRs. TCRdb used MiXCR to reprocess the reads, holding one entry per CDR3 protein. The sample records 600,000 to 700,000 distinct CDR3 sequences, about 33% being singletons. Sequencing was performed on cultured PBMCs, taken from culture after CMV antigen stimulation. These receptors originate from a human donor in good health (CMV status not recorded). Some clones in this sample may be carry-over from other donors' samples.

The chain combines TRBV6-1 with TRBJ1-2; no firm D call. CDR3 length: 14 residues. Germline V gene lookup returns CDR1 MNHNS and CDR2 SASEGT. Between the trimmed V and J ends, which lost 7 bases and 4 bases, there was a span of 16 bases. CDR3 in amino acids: CASTQMGRFYGYTF. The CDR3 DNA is TGTGCCAGCACCCAAATGGGCCGGTTCTATGGCTACACCTTC.

In nucleotides, the CDR3 is TGTGCCAGCAGTAACCCAAGCCCCGGGGGCCAAGAGACCCAGTACTTC. Protein sequence: CASSNPSPGGQETQYF. The chain links TRBV28 to TRBJ2-5; the D gene is possibly TRBD2 (6 bases). Trimming cost V 5 bases and J 1 base, with 17 bases left between them. In germline, CDR1 is MDHEN, CDR2 SYDVKM. The CDR3 loop spans 16 amino acids.